This T cell receptor (beta chain) was retrieved from a study of cytomegalovirus exposure and HLA in healthy donors. General observations from the study: A missense variant in DCLRE1C was later tied to TCR beta V- and J-gene trimming. Indistinguishable V segments, including TRBV6-2 and TRBV6-3, were excluded. Immune exposure data for these donors was limited to CMV serostatus.

Turning to this clone: Its matching antigen is unknown.

The PCR used 60 Vbeta and 13 Jbeta primers. Clones were sequenced by immunoSEQ multiplex PCR, and TCRdb holds only the in-frame ones, with some missing. In the table there are 89,000 or so clones, around 72% of which are singletons. Regarding donors, all were healthy bone marrow donors. Germline V lookup: CDR1 SEHNR, CDR2 FQNEAQ (reference sequence). The CDR3 contains 16 residues. With 5 bases clipped from V and 4 bases from J, the junction kept 13 bases outside the gene matches. The origin of this receptor is a man aged 18 to 29 in good health and CMV-seropositive. The sample consisted of PBMCs. The genes are TRBV7-9 and TRBJ2-7; 8 positions match TRBD1. CDR3 sequence: CASSAETGGDRYEQYF. The CDR3 nucleotides read TGTGCCAGCAGCGCCGAAACAGGGGGTGATCGGTACGAGCAGTACTTC.